This is a list of T cell receptor beta chains from one sample in a study of control samples from healthy donors and cancer patients. The table came from immunoSEQ multiplex PCR; TCRdb's copy has only in-frame clones and leaves some out. The repertoire holds about 80,000 clones, with about nine tenths as singletons. The sequenced sample consisted of blood. These receptors all come from a man over 45 in good health. The CDR3 runs from the conserved cysteine through the conserved F or W. D genes are given only for firm matches. Rows may omit the clone size; those that give it use once, few, many or a size class.

few,NA,TRBV5-8,TRBJ2-6,TGTGCCAGCAGCAGGAGGGGCCCCGGGGCCAACGTCCTGACTTTC,CASSRRGPGANVLTF
NA,NA,TRBV5-7,TRBJ2-1,TGTGCCAGCAGCTCCACCGAGGGGGGGGGCTTGAGCTCCTACAATGAGCAGTTCTTC,CASSSTEGGGLSSYNEQFF
NA,NA,TRBV27,TRBJ1-4,TGTGCCAGCAGTTTGGTTGGGAGGGGAGATGAAAAACTGTTTTTT,CASSLVGRGDEKLFF
NA,NA,TRBV2,TRBJ2-5,TGTGCCAGCAGTGAACAGGGGTTAAAGTCCCAGTACTTC,CASSEQGLKSQYF
NA,TRBD2,TRBV27,TRBJ2-5,TGTGCCAGCAGTTTATCGCGGGGGGAGGAGACCCAGTACTTC,CASSLSRGEETQYF
NA,NA,TRBV7-8,TRBJ2-6,TGTGCCAGCAGCTTATGGCGGTCCTCTGGGGCCAACGTCCTGACTTTC,CASSLWRSSGANVLTF
NA,NA,TRBV6-5,TRBJ2-5,TGTGCCAGCAGTTACTTGCCTCCGACCAAAGAAGAGACCCAGTACTTC,CASSYLPPTKEETQYF
once,NA,TRBV11-3,TRBJ2-2,TGTGCCAGCAGCGGAGGAACAGGTTTGAGGCCCGGGGAGCTGTTTTTT,CASSGGTGLRPGELFF
NA,NA,TRBV18,TRBJ2-7,TGTGCCAGCTCACCACCCTGGACGGGGTCTCGCAGGGAGCAGTACTTC,CASSPPWTGSRREQYF
NA,NA,TRBV2,TRBJ1-1,TGTGCCAGCAGTGAAAATCCAGAGATGAACACTGAAGCTTTCTTT,CASSENPEMNTEAFF
NA,NA,TRBV5-6,TRBJ1-2,TGTGCCAGCAGCTTGGGAGCAGGGACCTATGGCTACACCTTC,CASSLGAGTYGYTF
NA,NA,TRBV11-2,TRBJ1-2,TGTGCCAGCAGCCTCAATCCGGGACGAGGCTACACCTTC,CASSLNPGRGYTF
once,TRBD1,TRBV7-8,TRBJ1-4,TGTGCCAGCAGCTTAGAGGGACAGTACGAAAAACTGTTTTTT,CASSLEGQYEKLFF
NA,NA,TRBV7-9,TRBJ1-1,TGTGCTAGCCAATTCGACACTGAAGCTTTCTTT,CASQFDTEAFF
NA,NA,TRBV6-5,TRBJ1-1,TGTGCCATCGCCGTTGCCCTTGAAGCTTTCTTT,CAIAVALEAFF
NA,NA,TRBV6-1,TRBJ1-1,TGTGCCAGCAGTGAAAGATACAGGCAGACTGAAGCTTTCTTT,CASSERYRQTEAFF
NA,NA,TRBV6-1,TRBJ2-2,TGTGCCAGCAGTGAAAATCCTAACACCGGGGAGCTGTTTTTT,CASSENPNTGELFF
NA,NA,TRBV6-6,TRBJ1-1,TGTGCCAGCGGGAAGGATACTGAAGCTTTCTTT,CASGKDTEAFF
NA,NA,TRBV18,TRBJ2-3,TGTGCCAGCTCACAACAAGCTATGACAGATAGCACAGATACGCAGTATTTT,CASSQQAMTDSTDTQYF
NA,NA,TRBV3-1/TRBV3-2,TRBJ2-5,TGTGCCAGCAGCCACTCGGGGAACACCCGCAAGACCCAGTACTTC,CASSHSGNTRKTQYF
NA,NA,TRBV11-2,TRBJ1-1,TGTGCCAGCAGCTTGGGCGGGAACACTGAAGCTTTCTTT,CASSLGGNTEAFF
NA,NA,TRBV18,TRBJ1-1,TGTGCCAGCTCACCACTCAGTTTGCAGGGGAGAGGGGTTGAAGCTTTCTTT,CASSPLSLQGRGVEAFF
once,NA,TRBV2,TRBJ2-3,TGTGCCAGCAGTGAATACAGAAGCACAGATACGCAGTATTTT,CASSEYRSTDTQYF
NA,NA,TRBV13,TRBJ1-1,TGTGCCAGCAGCAGGGGACAGAACACTGAAGCTTTCTTT,CASSRGQNTEAFF
NA,NA,TRBV7-2,TRBJ1-4,TGTGCCAGCAGCCGGGGGCAAGGGCGTTTCGGGAGTAATGAAAAACTGTTTTTT,CASSRGQGRFGSNEKLFF
NA,NA,TRBV18,TRBJ1-1,TGTGCCAGCTCACCAGACCCGGACGTGAACACTGAAGCTTTCTTT,CASSPDPDVNTEAFF
NA,NA,TRBV20-1,TRBJ2-5,TGCAGTGCTAGACTTGGTGAGACCCAGTACTTC,CSARLGETQYF
NA,TRBD1,TRBV7-9,TRBJ1-5,TGTGCCAGCAGCTCGGGACAGGGGAATCAGCCCCAGCATTTT,CASSSGQGNQPQHF
NA,NA,TRBV5-1,TRBJ2-3,TGCGCCAGCACCTTATCCGGGGCCTCAGATACGCAGTATTTT,CASTLSGASDTQYF
NA,TRBD1,TRBV29-1,TRBJ1-4,TGCAGCGTTGAGAGGGGACAGGAGGGGGCTAATGAAAAACTGTTTTTT,CSVERGQEGANEKLFF
NA,NA,TRBV3-1/TRBV3-2,TRBJ2-1,TGTGCCAGCAGCTCCTGGGAAACGGCGGTGGATGAGCAGTTCTTC,CASSSWETAVDEQFF
NA,NA,TRBV19,TRBJ2-3,TGTGCCAGTAGTATAGCAGATACGCAGTATTTT,CASSIADTQYF
NA,NA,TRBV15,TRBJ2-5,TGTGCCACCAGCAGAGATCATCAAGAGACCCAGTACTTC,CATSRDHQETQYF
NA,NA,TRBV6-5,TRBJ1-1,TGTGCCAGCAGTTATGGTCTGGTCGTGGGGACTGAAGCTTTCTTT,CASSYGLVVGTEAFF
NA,NA,TRBV5-4,TRBJ2-7,TGTGCCAGCAGCTCATCTTCGGGCTATACCAAGGGAGAGCAGTACTTC,CASSSSSGYTKGEQYF
NA,TRBD1,TRBV5-4,TRBJ1-1,TGTGCCAGCAGCTTGGTCCCGGGACAGGGTTTTGAAGCTTTCTTT,CASSLVPGQGFEAFF
NA,TRBD1,TRBV10-1,TRBJ2-5,TGCGCCAGCAGTGAGTCAGGGGGCGGGACCCAGTACTTC,CASSESGGGTQYF
NA,TRBD1,TRBV18,TRBJ1-3,TGTGCCAGCTCACCACCGCAGGGGGCTCGTGGAAACACCATATATTTT,CASSPPQGARGNTIYF
NA,NA,TRBV6-2/TRBV6-3,TRBJ2-7,TGTGCCAGCAGTTACTTTTTGGGGGGCAGCTACGAGCAGTACTTC,CASSYFLGGSYEQYF
NA,NA,TRBV2,TRBJ1-4,TGTGCCAGCAGTGAAAAAAGAACTAATGAAAAACTGTTTTTT,CASSEKRTNEKLFF
NA,NA,TRBV6-6,TRBJ1-1,TGTGCCAGCAGTCCTAGACAGAACACTGAAGCTTTCTTT,CASSPRQNTEAFF
few,TRBD1,TRBV19,TRBJ1-5,TGTGCCAGTAGTGCCGGACAGGGGGTCTTGGGCAATCAGCCCCAGCATTTT,CASSAGQGVLGNQPQHF
NA,NA,TRBV5-6,TRBJ1-1,TGTGCCAGCAGCTTGGGCAACCGTGAAGCTTTCTTT,CASSLGNREAFF
NA,TRBD2,TRBV19,TRBJ2-7,TGTGCCAGTAGTATCGAGCGGGGGGTCTACGAGCAGTACTTC,CASSIERGVYEQYF
NA,TRBD2,TRBV10-3,TRBJ2-3,TGTGCCATCAGTGGACTAGCGGGGGCTTCCACAGATACGCAGTATTTT,CAISGLAGASTDTQYF
NA,NA,TRBV7-3,TRBJ1-5,TGTGCCTGGGGTCAGCCCCAGCATTTT,CAWGQPQHF
NA,TRBD1,TRBV5-1,TRBJ2-7,TGCGCCAGCAGAAATGACAGGGCAAGCTCCTACGAGCAGTACTTC,CASRNDRASSYEQYF
many,NA,TRBV20-1,TRBJ1-3,TGCAGTGCTAGTCCAGACATCTCTGGAAACACCATATATTTT,CSASPDISGNTIYF
once,NA,TRBV5-5,TRBJ1-2,TGTGCCAGCAGCTTCGGGGGGACCAACTATGGCTACACCTTC,CASSFGGTNYGYTF
NA,NA,TRBV12-5,TRBJ2-7,TGTGCTAGTCTGGAGGGTTCCCACGAGCAGTACTTC,CASLEGSHEQYF
once,NA,TRBV6-5,TRBJ1-1,TGTGCCAGCAGGGCGAACAGGGCTGGGGACACTGAAGCTTTCTTT,CASRANRAGDTEAFF
NA,TRBD1,TRBV5-5,TRBJ1-2,TGTGCCAGCAGCTTGGCCGCGGGACAGGGAAGCGGCTACACCTTC,CASSLAAGQGSGYTF
NA,NA,TRBV12-3/TRBV12-4,TRBJ1-6,TGTGCCAGCACACGATCAGTAACTTCACCCCTCCACTTT,CASTRSVTSPLHF